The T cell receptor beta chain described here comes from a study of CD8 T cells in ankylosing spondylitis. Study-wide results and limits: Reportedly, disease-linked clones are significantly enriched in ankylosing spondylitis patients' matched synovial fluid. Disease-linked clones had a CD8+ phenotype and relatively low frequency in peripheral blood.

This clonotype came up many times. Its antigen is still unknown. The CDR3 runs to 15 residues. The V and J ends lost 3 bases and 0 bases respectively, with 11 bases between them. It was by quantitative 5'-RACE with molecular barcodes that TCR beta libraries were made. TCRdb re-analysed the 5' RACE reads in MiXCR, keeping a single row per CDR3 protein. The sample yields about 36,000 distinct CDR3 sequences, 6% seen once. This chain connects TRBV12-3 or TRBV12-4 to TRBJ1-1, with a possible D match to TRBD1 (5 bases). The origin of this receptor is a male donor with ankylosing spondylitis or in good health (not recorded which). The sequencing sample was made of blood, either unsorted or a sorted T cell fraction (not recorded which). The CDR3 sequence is CASSFLWGMNTEAFF. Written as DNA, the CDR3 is TGTGCCAGCAGTTTCCTGTGGGGGATGAACACTGAAGCTTTCTTT.